This T cell receptor (beta chain) was sequenced for a study of PD-L1 blockade in urothelial cancer. Overall study: Analysis of the blood was performed 3 weeks (second dose) and 6 weeks after treatment start.

Data came from immunoSEQ multiplex PCR; TCRdb stores just in-frame clones and leaves some out. Found here are tens of thousands of clones, nearly 90% of them singletons; the top ten hold about 8%. Trimming took 0 bases from V and 7 from J, leaving 14 bases between them. The CDR3 length is 14 residues. Germline CDR1 SGHTS, CDR2 YDEGEE. The sample in question was PBMCs, obtained around atezolizumab (anti-PD-L1) treatment. The gene calls are TRBV5-8 and TRBJ2-7; TRBD1 is a possible D gene (5 bases). The source of this sequence is a man between 60 and 75 years old with urothelial cancer. The CDR3 DNA sequence: TGTGCCAGCAGCTTGGAACAGGCCGTCCAGGAGCAGTACTTC. Protein product: CASSLEQAVQEQYF.